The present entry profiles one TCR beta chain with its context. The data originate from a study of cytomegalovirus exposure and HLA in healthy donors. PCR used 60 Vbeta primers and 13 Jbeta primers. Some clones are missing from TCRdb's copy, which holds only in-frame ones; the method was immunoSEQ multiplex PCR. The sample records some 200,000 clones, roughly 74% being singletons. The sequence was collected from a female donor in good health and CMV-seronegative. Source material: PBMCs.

CDR3 sequence (DNA): TGCAGTGCTAGTCCGGGGAATGGCTACACCTTC. Encoded protein: CSASPGNGYTF. The rearrangement uses TRBV20-1 and TRBJ1-2; no clear D gene. CDR1 and CDR2 (germline): DFQATT, SNEGSKA (reference sequence). Between the trimmed V and J ends, which lost 3 bases and 6 bases, there was a span of 8 bases. The CDR3 is made up of 11 amino acids.